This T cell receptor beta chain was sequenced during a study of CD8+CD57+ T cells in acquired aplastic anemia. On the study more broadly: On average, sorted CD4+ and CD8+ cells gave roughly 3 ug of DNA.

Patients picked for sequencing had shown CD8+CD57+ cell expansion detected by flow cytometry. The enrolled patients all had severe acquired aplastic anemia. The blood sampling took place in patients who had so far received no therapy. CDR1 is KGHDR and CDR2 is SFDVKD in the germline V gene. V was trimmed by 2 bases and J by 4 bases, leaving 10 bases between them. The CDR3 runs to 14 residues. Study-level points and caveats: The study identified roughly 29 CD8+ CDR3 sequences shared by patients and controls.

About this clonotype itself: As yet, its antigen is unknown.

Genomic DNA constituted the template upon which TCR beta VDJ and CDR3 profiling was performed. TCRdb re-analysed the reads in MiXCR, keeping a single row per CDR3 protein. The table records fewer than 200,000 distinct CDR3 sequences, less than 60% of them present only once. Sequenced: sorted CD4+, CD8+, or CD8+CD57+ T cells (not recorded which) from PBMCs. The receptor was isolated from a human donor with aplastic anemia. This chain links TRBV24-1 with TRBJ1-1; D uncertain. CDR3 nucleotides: TGTGCCACCAGTGATTCCCGGGTCTCCACTGAAGCTTTCTTT. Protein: CATSDSRVSTEAFF.